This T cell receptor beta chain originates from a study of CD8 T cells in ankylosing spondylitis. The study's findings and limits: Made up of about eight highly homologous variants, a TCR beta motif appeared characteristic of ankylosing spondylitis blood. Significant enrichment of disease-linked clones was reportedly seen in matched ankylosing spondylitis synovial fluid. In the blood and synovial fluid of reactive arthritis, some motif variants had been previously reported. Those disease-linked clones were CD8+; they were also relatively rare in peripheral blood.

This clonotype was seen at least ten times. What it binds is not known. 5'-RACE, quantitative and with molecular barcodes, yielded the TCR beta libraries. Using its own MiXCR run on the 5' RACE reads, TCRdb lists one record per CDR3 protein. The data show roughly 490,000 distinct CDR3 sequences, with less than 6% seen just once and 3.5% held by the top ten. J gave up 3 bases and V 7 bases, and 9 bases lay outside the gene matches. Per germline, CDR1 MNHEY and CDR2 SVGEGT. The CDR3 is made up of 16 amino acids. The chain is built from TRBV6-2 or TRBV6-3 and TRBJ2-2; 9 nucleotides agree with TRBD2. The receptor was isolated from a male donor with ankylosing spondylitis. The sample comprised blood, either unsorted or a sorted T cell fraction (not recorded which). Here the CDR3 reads CASTPRTSEDTGELFF. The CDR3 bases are TGTGCCAGCACCCCCCGGACTAGCGAGGACACCGGGGAGCTGTTTTTT.